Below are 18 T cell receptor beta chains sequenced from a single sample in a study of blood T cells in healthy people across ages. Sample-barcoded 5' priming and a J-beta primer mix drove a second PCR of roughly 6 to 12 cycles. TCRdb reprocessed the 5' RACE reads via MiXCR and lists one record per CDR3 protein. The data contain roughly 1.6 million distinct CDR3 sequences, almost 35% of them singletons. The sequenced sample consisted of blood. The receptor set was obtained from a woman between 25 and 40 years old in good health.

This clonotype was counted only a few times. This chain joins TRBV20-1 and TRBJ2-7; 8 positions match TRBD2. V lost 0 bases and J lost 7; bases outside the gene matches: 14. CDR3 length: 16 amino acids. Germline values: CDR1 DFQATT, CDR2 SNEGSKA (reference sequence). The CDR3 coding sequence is TGCAGTGCTAGAGATCCCCGGGAAGCGGGAGATGGGGAGCAGTACTTC. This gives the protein CSARDPREAGDGEQYF.

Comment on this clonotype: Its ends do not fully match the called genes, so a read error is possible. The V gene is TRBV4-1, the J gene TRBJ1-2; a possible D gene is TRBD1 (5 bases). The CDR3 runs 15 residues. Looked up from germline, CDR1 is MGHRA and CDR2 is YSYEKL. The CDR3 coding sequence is TGCGCCAGCAGCCAAGACCCAGGGAAAGGCAATGGTTACACCTTC. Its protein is CASSQDPGKGNGYTF.

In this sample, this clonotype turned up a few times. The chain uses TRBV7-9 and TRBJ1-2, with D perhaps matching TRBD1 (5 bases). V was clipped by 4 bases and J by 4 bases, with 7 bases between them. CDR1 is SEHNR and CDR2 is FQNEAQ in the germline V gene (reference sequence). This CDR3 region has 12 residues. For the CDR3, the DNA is TGTGCCAGCAGCTACAGGTCCTATGGCTACACCTTC. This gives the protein CASSYRSYGYTF.

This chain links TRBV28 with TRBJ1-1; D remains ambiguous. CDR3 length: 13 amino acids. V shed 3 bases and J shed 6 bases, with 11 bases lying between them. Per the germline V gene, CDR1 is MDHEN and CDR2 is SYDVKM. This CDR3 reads CASSFHRRSEAFF. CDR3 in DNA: TGTGCCAGCAGTTTCCACCGCCGGTCTGAAGCTTTCTTT.

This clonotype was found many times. The CDR3 nucleotides are TGTGCCAGCAGTTACCGGACATCTAGCACAGATACGCAGTATTTT. Translated, it gives CASSYRTSSTDTQYF. The rearrangement uses TRBV6-5 and TRBJ2-3; tentatively, D is TRBD1 (5 bases). From germline, CDR1 is MNHEY and CDR2 SVGAGI. V lost 2 bases and J 0 bases, leaving 9 bases between the germline ends. There are 15 residues in the CDR3.

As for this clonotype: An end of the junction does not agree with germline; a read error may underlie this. Here the CDR3 reads CSATPGLAGVGDAQYF. DNA of the CDR3: TGCAGTGCTACTCCGGGACTAGCGGGAGTTGGAGATGCGCAGTATTTT. The V and J genes are TRBV20-1 and TRBJ2-3; 14 bases are a match to TRBD2. CDR1 and CDR2 (germline): DFQATT, SNEGSKA (reference sequence). CDR3 length: 16 residues.

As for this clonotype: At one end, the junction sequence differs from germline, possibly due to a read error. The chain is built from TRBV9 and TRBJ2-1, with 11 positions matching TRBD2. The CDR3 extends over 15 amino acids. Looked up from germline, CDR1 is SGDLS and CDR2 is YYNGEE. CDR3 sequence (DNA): TGTGTCAGCAGCGTTCTTAGCGGGAGGGCCGTTGAGCAGTTCTTC. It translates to CVSSVLSGRAVEQFF.

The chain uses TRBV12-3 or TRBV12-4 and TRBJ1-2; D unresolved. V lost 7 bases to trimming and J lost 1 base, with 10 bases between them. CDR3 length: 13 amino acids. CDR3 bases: TGTGCCAGCAATACCGACGGTAACTATGGCTACACCTTC. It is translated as CASNTDGNYGYTF.

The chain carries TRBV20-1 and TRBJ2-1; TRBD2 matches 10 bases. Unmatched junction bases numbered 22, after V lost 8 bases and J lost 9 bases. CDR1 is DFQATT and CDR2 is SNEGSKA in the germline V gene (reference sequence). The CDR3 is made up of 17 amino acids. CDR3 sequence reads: CSTLSLAGETLSGEQFF. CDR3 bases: TGCAGTACCCTATCGCTAGCGGGAGAGACTCTTTCCGGTGAGCAGTTCTTC.

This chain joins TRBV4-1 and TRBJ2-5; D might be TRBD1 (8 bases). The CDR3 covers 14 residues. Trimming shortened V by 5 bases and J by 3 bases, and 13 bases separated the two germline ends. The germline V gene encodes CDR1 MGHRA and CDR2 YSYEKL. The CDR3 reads CASSITGGEETQYF. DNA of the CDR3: TGCGCCAGCAGCATTACAGGGGGGGAAGAGACCCAGTACTTC.

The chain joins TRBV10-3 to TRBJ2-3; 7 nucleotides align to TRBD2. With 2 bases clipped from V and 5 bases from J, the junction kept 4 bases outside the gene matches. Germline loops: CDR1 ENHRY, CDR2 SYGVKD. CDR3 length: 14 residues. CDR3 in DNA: TGTGCCATCAGTGAGCCTAGCGGAGGAGATACGCAGTATTTT. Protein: CAISEPSGGDTQYF.

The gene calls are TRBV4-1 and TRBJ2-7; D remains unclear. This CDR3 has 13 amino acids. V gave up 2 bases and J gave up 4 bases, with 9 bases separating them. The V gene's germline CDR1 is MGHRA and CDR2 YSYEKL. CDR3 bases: TGCGCCAGCAGCCAACAGTCAACTTACGAGCAGTACTTC. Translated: CASSQQSTYEQYF.

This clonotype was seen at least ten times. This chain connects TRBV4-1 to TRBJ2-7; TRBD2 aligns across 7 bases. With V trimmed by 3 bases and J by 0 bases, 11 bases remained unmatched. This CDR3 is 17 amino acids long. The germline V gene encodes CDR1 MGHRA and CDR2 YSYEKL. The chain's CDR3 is CASSQSGGGVLSYEQYF. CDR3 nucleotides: TGCGCCAGCAGCCAGAGTGGCGGGGGAGTCCTCTCCTACGAGCAGTACTTC.

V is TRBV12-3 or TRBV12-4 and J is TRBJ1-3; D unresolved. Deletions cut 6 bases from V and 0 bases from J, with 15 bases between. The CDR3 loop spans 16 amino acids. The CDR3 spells CASSPGGSYSGNTIYF. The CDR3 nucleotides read TGTGCCAGCAGCCCAGGTGGATCCTACTCTGGAAACACCATATATTTT.

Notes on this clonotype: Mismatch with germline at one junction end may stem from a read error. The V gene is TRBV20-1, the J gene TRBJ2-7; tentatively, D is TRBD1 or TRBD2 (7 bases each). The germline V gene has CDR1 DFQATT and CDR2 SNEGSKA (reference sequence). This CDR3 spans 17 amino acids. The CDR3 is CSTSRGATGPGSYEQYF. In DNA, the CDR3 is TGCAGTACTAGCCGGGGGGCGACAGGGCCGGGCTCCTACGAGCAGTACTTC.

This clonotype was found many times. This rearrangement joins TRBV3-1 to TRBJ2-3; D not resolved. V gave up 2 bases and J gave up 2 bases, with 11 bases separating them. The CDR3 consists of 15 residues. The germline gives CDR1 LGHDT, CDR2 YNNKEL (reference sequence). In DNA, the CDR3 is TGTGCCAGCAGCCAATCAAATAGCATCACAGATACGCAGTATTTT. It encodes CASSQSNSITDTQYF.

This CDR3 is CASSEGLAGTQYF. DNA of the CDR3: TGTGCCAGCAGTGAAGGACTAGCAGGGACCCAGTACTTC. The V and J genes are TRBV6-1 and TRBJ2-5; 7 nucleotides agree with TRBD2. This CDR3 spans 13 amino acids. Germline loops: CDR1 MNHNS, CDR2 SASEGT. V trimming: 1 base; J trimming: 7 bases; junction bases outside the gene matches: 3.

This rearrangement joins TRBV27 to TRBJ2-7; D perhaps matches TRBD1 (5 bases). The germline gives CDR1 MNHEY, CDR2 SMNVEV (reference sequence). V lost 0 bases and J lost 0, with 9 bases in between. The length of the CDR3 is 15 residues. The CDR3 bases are TGTGCCAGCAGTTTATCCAGGGCCGTCTCCTACGAGCAGTACTTC. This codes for CASSLSRAVSYEQYF.